This T cell receptor beta chain was obtained from a study of type 1 and type 2 diabetes patients. Study details: Magnetic bead positive selection isolated CD4+ or CD8+ T cells from PBMCs.

CDR1 DFQATT and CDR2 SNEGSKA come from the germline V gene (reference sequence). Trimming pared 1 base from V and 0 bases from J, leaving 17 bases between. The CDR3 loop spans 17 amino acids. This clonotype was counted a few times. The PCR template was genomic DNA. The TCR beta CDR3 region was amplified using 30 forward and 13 reverse primers. TCRdb processed the multiplex PCR reads anew with MiXCR; each CDR3 protein has one entry. The data contain fewer than 350,000 distinct CDR3 sequences, more than 45% of them singletons. The clonotype comes from a young man with type 2 diabetes. Specimen: peripheral blood mononuclear cells (PBMCs). The rearrangement links TRBV20-1 to TRBJ2-3, with D tentatively TRBD1 or TRBD2 (7 bases each). The CDR3 loop is CSARGWEGAASTDTQYF. The CDR3 region has the DNA TGCAGTGCTAGAGGATGGGAGGGGGCGGCTAGCACAGATACGCAGTATTTT.